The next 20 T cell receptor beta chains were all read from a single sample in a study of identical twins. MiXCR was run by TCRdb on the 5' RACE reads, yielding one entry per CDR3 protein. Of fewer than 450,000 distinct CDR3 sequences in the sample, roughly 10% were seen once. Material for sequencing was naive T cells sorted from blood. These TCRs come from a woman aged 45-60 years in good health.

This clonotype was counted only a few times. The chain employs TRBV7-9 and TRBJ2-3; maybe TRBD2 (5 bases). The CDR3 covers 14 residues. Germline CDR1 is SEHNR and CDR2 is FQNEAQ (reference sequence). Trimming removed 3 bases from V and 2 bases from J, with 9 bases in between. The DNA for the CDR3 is TGTGCCAGCAGCTTGGACGGGATCACAGATACGCAGTATTTT. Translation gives CASSLDGITDTQYF.

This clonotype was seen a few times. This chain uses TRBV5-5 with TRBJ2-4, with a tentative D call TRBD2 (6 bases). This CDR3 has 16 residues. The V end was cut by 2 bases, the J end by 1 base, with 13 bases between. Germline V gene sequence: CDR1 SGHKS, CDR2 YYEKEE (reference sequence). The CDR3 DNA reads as TGTGCCAGCAGCTTTGGTTGGGGGGATGCCAAAAACATTCAGTACTTC. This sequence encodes CASSFGWGDAKNIQYF.

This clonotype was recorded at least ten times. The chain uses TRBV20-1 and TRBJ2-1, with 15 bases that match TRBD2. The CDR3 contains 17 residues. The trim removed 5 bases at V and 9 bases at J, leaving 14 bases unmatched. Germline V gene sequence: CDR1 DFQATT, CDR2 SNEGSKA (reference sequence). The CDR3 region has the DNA TGCAGTGCTTCCCGGACTAGCGGGAGGGTACAGTTGGGTGAGCAGTTCTTC. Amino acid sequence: CSASRTSGRVQLGEQFF.

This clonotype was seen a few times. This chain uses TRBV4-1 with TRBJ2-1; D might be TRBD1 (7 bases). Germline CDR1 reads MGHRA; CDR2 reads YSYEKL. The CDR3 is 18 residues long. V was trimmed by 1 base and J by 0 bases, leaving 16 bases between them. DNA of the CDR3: TGCGCCAGCAGCCAAGGGACTACCGGGACAGTCTCCTACAATGAGCAGTTCTTC. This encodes CASSQGTTGTVSYNEQFF.

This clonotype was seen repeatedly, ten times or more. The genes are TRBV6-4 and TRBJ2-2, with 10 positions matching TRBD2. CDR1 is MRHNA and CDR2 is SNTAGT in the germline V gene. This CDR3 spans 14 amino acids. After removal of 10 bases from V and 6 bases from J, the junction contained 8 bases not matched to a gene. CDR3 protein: CATSSLAGAGELFF. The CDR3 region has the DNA TGTGCCACCAGCTCCCTAGCGGGAGCCGGGGAGCTGTTTTTT.

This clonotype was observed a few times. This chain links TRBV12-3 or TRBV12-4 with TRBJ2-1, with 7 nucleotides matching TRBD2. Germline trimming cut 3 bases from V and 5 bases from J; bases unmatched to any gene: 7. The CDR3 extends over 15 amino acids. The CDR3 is CASSFSGGSNNEQFF. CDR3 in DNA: TGTGCCAGCAGTTTTAGCGGCGGGAGTAACAATGAGCAGTTCTTC.

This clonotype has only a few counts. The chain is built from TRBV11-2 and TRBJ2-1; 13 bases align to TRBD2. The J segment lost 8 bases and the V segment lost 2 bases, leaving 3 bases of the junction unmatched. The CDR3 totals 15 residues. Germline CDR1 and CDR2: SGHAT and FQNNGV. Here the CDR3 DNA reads TGTGCCAGCAGCTTATGGACTAGCGGGAGCGATGAGCAGTTCTTC. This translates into CASSLWTSGSDEQFF.

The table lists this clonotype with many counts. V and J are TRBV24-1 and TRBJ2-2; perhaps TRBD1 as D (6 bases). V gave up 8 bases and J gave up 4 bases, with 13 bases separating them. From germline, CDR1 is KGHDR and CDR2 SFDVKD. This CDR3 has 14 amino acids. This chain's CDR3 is CATTSTGFTGELFF. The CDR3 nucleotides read TGTGCCACCACCTCCACAGGGTTCACCGGGGAGCTGTTTTTT.

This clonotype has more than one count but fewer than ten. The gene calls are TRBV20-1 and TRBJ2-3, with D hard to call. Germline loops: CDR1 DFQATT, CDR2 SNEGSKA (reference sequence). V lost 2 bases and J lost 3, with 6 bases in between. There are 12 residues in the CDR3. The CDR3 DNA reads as TGCAGTGCTAGATTGGTTACAGATACGCAGTATTTT. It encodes CSARLVTDTQYF.

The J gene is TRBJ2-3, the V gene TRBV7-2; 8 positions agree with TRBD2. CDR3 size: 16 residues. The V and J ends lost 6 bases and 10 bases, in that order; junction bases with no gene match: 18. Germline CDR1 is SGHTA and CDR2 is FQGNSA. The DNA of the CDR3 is TGTGCCAGCAGGCAAAGGGAGCGGGTCCCTAGCGGGTCGCAGTATTTT. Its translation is CASRQRERVPSGSQYF. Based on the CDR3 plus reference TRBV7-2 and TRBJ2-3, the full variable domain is GAGVSQSPSNKVTEKGKDVELRCDPISGHTALYWYRQSLGQGLEFLIYFQGNSAPDKSGLPSDRFSAERTGGSVSTLTIQRTQQEDSAVYLCASRQRERVPSGSQYFGPGTRLTVL.

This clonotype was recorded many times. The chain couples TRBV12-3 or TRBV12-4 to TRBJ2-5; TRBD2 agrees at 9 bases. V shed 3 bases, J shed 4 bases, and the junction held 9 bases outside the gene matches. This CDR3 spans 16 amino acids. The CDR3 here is CASSFNSAGGGETQYF. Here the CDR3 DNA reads TGTGCCAGCAGTTTTAACAGTGCGGGAGGGGGAGAGACCCAGTACTTC.

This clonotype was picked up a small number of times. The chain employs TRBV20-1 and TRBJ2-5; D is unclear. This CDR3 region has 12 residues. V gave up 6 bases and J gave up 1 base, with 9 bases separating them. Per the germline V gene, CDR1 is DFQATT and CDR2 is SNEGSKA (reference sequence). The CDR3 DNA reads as TGCAGTGCCTCGCCATTCCAAGAGACCCAGTACTTC. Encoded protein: CSASPFQETQYF.

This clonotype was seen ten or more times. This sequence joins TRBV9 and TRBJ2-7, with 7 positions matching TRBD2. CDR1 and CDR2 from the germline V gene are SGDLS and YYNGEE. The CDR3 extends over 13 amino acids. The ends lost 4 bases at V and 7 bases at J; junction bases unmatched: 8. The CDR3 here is CASSPGLVKEQYF. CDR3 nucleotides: TGTGCCAGCAGCCCCGGACTAGTGAAGGAGCAGTACTTC.

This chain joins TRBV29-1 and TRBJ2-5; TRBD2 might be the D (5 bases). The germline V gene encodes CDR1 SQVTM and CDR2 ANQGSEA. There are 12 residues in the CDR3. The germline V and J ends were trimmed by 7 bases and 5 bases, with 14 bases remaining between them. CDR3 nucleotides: TGCAGCGCCGAACGGGGTAGGGAGACCCAGTACTTC. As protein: CSAERGRETQYF. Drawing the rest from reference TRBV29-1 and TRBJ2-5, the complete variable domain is SAVISQKPSRDICQRGTSLTIQCQVDSQVTMMFWYRQQPGQSLTLIATANQGSEATYESGFVIDKFPISRPNLTFSTLTVSNMSPEDSSIYLCSAERGRETQYFGPGTRLLVL.

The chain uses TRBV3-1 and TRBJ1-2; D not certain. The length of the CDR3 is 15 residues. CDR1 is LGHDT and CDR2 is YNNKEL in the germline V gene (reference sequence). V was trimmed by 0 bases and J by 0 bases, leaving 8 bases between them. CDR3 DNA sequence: TGTGCCAGCAGCCAAGATCTGAGAACTAACTATGGCTACACCTTC. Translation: CASSQDLRTNYGYTF.

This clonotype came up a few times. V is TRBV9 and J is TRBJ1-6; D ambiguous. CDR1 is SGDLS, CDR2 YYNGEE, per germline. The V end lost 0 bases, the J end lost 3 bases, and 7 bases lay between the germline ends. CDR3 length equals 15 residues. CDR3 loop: CASSVARGYNSPLHF. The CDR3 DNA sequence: TGTGCCAGCAGCGTAGCTCGGGGCTATAATTCACCCCTCCACTTT. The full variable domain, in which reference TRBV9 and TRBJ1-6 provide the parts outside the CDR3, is DSGVTQTPKHLITATGQRVTLRCSPRSGDLSVYWYQQSLDQGLQFLIQYYNGEERAKGNILERFSAQQFPDLHSELNLSSLELGDSALYFCASSVARGYNSPLHFGNGTRLTVT.

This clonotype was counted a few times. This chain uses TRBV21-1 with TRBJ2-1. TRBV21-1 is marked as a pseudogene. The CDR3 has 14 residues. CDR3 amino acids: CARVTAASYNEQFF. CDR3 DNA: TGTGCCAGAGTAACCGCGGCCTCCTACAATGAGCAGTTCTTC.

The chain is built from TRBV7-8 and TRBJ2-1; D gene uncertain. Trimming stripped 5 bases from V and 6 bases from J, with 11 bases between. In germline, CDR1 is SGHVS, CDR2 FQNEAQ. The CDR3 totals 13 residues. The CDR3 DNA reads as TGTGCCAGCAGCCTGCGCCTCGGCAATGAGCAGTTCTTC. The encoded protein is CASSLRLGNEQFF.

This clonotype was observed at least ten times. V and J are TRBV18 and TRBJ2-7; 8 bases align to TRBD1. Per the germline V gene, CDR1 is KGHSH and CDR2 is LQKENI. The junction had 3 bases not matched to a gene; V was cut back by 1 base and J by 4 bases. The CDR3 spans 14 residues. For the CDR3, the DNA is TGTGCCAGCTCACCACGGACAGGGATATACGAGCAGTACTTC. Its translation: CASSPRTGIYEQYF.

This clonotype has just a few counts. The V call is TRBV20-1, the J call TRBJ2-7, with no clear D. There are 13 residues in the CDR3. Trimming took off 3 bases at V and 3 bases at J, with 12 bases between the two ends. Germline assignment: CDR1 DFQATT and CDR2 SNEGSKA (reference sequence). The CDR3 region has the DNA TGCAGTGCTAGGGCGCTTGCGAACTACGAGCAGTACTTC. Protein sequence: CSARALANYEQYF.